This T cell receptor (beta chain) is from a study of cytomegalovirus exposure and HLA in healthy donors. Study-wide results and caveats: TCR beta chains numbering under 200 were designated cytomegalovirus-associated. Three CMV-associated chains proved CMV antigen-specific in vitro.

Sequenced by immunoSEQ multiplex PCR; TCRdb stores in-frame clones only, minus some. The table lists 90,000 to 150,000 clones, over 75% of them singletons. Separation from the roughly 670-subject first cohort characterized the roughly 120-subject validation cohort, to which the donors belonged. Details on this clone: No antigen is known for it.

The sequence was collected from a woman younger than 30 in good health and CMV-seropositive. Sequencing was performed on PBMCs.

The CDR3, as DNA: TGTGCCAGCAGTAGAAGTTCGGGGGGTAACTATGGCTACACCTTC. It translates to CASSRSSGGNYGYTF. The V call is TRBV6-4, the J call TRBJ1-2; possible D gene TRBD1, 5 bases. The CDR3 extends over 15 amino acids. V lost 5 bases to trimming and J lost 1 base, with 14 bases between them. Germline values: CDR1 MRHNA, CDR2 SNTAGT.